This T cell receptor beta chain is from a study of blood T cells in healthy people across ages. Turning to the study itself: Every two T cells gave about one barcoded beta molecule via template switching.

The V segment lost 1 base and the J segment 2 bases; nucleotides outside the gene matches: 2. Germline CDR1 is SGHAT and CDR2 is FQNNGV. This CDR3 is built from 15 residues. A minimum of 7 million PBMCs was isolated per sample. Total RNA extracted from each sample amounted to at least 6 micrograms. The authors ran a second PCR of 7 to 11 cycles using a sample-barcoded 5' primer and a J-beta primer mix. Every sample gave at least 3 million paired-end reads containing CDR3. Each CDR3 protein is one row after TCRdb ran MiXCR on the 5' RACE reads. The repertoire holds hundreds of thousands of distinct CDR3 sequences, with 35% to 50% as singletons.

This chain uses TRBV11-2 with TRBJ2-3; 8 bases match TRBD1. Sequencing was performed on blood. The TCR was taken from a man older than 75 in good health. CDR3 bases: TGTGCCAGCAGCTTAGGGGACAGGCTCACAGATACGCAGTATTTT. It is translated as CASSLGDRLTDTQYF.